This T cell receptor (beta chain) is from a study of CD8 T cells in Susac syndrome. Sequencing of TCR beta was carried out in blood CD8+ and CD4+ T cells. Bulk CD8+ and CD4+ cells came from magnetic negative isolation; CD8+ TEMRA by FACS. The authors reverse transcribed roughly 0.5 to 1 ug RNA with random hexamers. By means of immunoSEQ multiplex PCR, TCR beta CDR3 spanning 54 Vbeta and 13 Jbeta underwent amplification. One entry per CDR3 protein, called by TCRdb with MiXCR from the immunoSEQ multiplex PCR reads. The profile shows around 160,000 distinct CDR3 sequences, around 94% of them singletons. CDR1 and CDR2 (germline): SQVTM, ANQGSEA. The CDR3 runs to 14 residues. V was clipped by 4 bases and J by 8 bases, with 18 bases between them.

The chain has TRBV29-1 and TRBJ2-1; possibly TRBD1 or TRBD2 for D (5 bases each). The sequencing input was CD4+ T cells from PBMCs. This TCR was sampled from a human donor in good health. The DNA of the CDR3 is TGCAGCGTTGTAACTACGGGGCAACTCCATGAGCAGTTCTTC. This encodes CSVVTTGQLHEQFF.